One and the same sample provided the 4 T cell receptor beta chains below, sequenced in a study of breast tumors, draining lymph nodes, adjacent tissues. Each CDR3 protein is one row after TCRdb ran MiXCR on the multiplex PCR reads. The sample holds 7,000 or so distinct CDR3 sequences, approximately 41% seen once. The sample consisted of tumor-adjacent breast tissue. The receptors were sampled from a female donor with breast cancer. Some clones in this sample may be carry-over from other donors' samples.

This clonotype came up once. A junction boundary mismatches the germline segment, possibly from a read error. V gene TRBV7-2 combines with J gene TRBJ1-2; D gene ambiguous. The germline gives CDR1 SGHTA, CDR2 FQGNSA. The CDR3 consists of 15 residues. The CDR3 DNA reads TGCGCCAGCAGCCAAGATCTTCACGGACTCGGAGGCTACACCTTC. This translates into CASSQDLHGLGGYTF.

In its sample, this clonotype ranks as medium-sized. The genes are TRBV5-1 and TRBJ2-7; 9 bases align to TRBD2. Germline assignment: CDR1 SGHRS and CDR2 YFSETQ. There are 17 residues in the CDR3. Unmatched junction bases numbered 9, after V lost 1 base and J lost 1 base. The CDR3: CASSLNSGSQGSYEQYF. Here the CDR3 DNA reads TGCGCCAGCAGCTTGAATAGCGGGAGTCAGGGATCCTACGAGCAGTACTTC.

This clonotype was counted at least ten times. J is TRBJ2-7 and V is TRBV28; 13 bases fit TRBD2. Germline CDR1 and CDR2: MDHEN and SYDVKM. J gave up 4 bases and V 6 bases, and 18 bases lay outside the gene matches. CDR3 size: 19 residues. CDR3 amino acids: CASSPGVLAGGPFFYEQYF. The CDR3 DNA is TGTGCCAGCAGCCCAGGCGTACTAGCGGGAGGGCCATTTTTTTACGAGCAGTACTTC.

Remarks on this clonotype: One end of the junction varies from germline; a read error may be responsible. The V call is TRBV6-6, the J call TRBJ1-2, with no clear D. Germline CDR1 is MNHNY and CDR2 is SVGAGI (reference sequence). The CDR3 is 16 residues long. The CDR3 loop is CASDKAPIGRNYGYAF. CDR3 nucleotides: TGTGCCAGCGACAAGGCCCCTATTGGACGGAACTATGGCTACGCCTTC.